The 6 T cell receptor beta chains in this list originate from one sample, sequenced in a study of blood T cell repertoires in COVID-19. Only in-frame clones appear in the TCRdb table, and some are missing; sequencing was by immunoSEQ multiplex PCR. The table shows 95,000 to 100,000 clones, with about 90% occurring only once. The sample comprised peripheral blood. The source of these receptors is a man in his fifties with acute or convalescent COVID-19.

The chain uses TRBV2 and TRBJ1-1; 9 nucleotides match TRBD1. This CDR3 region has 14 residues. J was trimmed by 5 bases and V by 11 bases; bases with no gene match: 12. The V gene's germline CDR1 is SNHLY and CDR2 FYNNEI. The CDR3 DNA follows: TGTGCCCGTAACAGGGGGCGAAGTTTTACTGAAGCTTTCTTT. Its translation is CARNRGRSFTEAFF.

The chain links TRBV4-3 to TRBJ1-3, with TRBD1 as a possible D gene (5 bases). CDR1 and CDR2 from the germline V gene are LGHNA and YSLEER. The CDR3 is 15 amino acids. The germline V and J ends were trimmed by 11 bases and 1 base, with 18 bases remaining between them. The CDR3: CAPRRLGGSGNTIYF. Written as DNA, the CDR3 is TGCGCCCCCCGCCGGCTCGGGGGTTCTGGAAACACCATATATTTT.

V is TRBV3-1 (or the pseudogene TRBV3-2) and J is TRBJ1-1; D is undetermined. The V end was cut by 6 bases, the J end by 3 bases, with 14 bases between. Germline V gives CDR1 LGHDT, CDR2 YNNKEL (reference sequence). The CDR3 has 14 amino acids. The CDR3 DNA follows: TGTGCCAGCAGTCGTGACCCGAGGGACACTGAAGCTTTCTTT. It yields the protein CASSRDPRDTEAFF.

The V call is TRBV3-1 (or the pseudogene TRBV3-2), the J call TRBJ1-6; D not certain. The V gene's germline CDR1 is LGHDT and CDR2 YNNKEL (reference sequence). The CDR3 runs to 15 residues. Deletions cut 1 base from V and 7 bases from J, with 11 bases between. CDR3 DNA sequence: TGTGCCAGCAGCCAAGTACCGGGTACCAATTCACCCCTCCACTTT. It yields the protein CASSQVPGTNSPLHF.

The gene calls are TRBV7-8 and TRBJ2-2; D not certain. Germline V gene data show CDR1 as SGHVS and CDR2 as FQNEAQ. The V end lost 5 bases, the J end lost 4 bases, and 8 bases lay between the germline ends. CDR3 length equals 13 residues. CDR3 region: CASSRASTGELFF. The CDR3 DNA sequence: TGTGCCAGCAGCCGGGCCTCCACCGGGGAGCTGTTTTTT.

The chain carries TRBV6-5 and TRBJ2-3; possible D gene TRBD1, 6 bases. In germline, CDR1 is MNHEY, CDR2 SVGAGI. The V and J ends lost 6 bases and 0 bases respectively, with 10 bases between them. The CDR3 has 14 amino acids. This CDR3 is CASRLQGSTDTQYF. In nucleotides, the CDR3 is TGTGCCAGCAGACTACAGGGAAGCACAGATACGCAGTATTTT.